This T cell receptor (beta chain) was documented in a study of blood T cells in healthy people across ages. Points on this clonotype: Antigen unknown.

Approximately 9.1 milliliters was the volume of peripheral blood drawn from each donor. Isolation yielded PBMCs, at least 7 million per sample, in every case. A J-beta primer mix and a sample-barcoded 5' primer were used in a second PCR of about 7 to 12 cycles. The authors tagged each cDNA molecule using a template-switch adaptor with 12 random nucleotides. Via MiXCR, TCRdb re-called the 5' RACE reads, giving one row per CDR3 protein. In the table there are about 1.7 million distinct CDR3 sequences, roughly 30% of which are singletons. General study results and limits: Underestimates were what the diversity estimates from one million T cells were considered to be.

This clonotype was sampled from a woman in her twenties or thirties in good health. Material: blood.

CDR3 region: CARSQDRDTDTQYF. For the CDR3, the DNA is TGTGCCAGGTCACAAGACAGGGACACAGATACGCAGTATTTT. This rearrangement joins TRBV2 to TRBJ2-3; 7 positions match TRBD1. The V segment lost 9 bases and the J segment 2 bases; nucleotides outside the gene matches: 8. There are 14 residues in the CDR3. Per germline, CDR1 SNHLY and CDR2 FYNNEI.